This TCR beta chain was found in a study of blood T cell repertoires in COVID-19. About the research overall: In each case, the material was cDNA or gDNA derived from T cells, B-cell-depleted T cells, or PBMCs.

The protocol was immunoSEQ multiplex PCR, while the TCRdb copy is restricted to in-frame clones and leaves out a portion. The top ten clones hold 7.5% to 9.5% of a sample with 55,000 to 75,000 clones, approximately 90% of them seen once. With 9 bases clipped from V and 3 bases from J, the junction kept 11 bases outside the gene matches. Germline assignment: CDR1 MNHNY and CDR2 SVGAGI (reference sequence). The CDR3 covers 15 residues. What was sequenced was peripheral blood. The rearrangement uses TRBV6-6 and TRBJ2-7, with 10 bases fitting TRBD1. This receptor was obtained from a human donor in a cohort sampled during active COVID-19. CDR3 loop: CASQTGQGKGYEQYF. The CDR3 coding sequence is TGTGCCAGTCAGACGGGACAGGGGAAAGGCTACGAGCAGTACTTC.